These 25 T cell receptor beta chains share one sample of origin, sequenced in a study of T cell responses to AZD1222 COVID-19 vaccine. Sequencing used immunoSEQ multiplex PCR; TCRdb keeps in-frame clones, though not all of them. The sample shows about 170,000 clones, roughly 87% of them seen only once. The specimen comprised peripheral blood, sampled on day 0 of AZD1222 vaccination. The receptors shown here come from an adult in good health.

V usage is TRBV19 and J usage is TRBJ1-1; no firm D call. CDR3 length equals 15 residues. Germline CDR1 and CDR2: LNHDA and SQIVND (reference sequence). Trimming took 5 bases from V and 0 from J, leaving 13 bases between them. CDR3 nucleotide sequence: TGTGCCAGTAGTTTCGACGGGCTCCTGAACACTGAAGCTTTCTTT. It yields the protein CASSFDGLLNTEAFF. Looking up the rest from reference TRBV19 and TRBJ1-1 gives the full variable domain: DGGITQSPKYLFRKEGQNVTLSCEQNLNHDAMYWYRQDPGQGLRLIYYSQIVNDFQKGDIAEGYSVSREKKESFPLTVTSAQKNPTAFYLCASSFDGLLNTEAFFGQGTRLTVV.

Written as DNA, the CDR3 is TGTGCCAGCAGTTTCCACGGGGGGGTTAATGAGCAGTTCTTC. Protein sequence: CASSFHGGVNEQFF. This rearrangement joins TRBV28 to TRBJ2-1, with 8 bases matching TRBD2. Germline trimming cut 3 bases from V and 7 bases from J; bases unmatched to any gene: 5. Germline CDR1 MDHEN, CDR2 SYDVKM. The length of the CDR3 is 14 residues.

The rearrangement links TRBV11-2 to TRBJ1-1; no clear D. Between the trimmed V and J ends, which lost 1 base and 3 bases, there was a span of 6 bases. The V gene's germline CDR1 is SGHAT and CDR2 FQNNGV. The CDR3 is made up of 13 amino acids. CDR3 in DNA: TGTGCCAGCAGCTTAGGGGCTTACACTGAAGCTTTCTTT. This gives the protein CASSLGAYTEAFF.

The V gene is TRBV6-5, the J gene TRBJ1-1, with 11 nucleotides matching TRBD1. Germline V gene data show CDR1 as MNHEY and CDR2 as SVGAGI. This CDR3 spans 14 amino acids. The V gene end was trimmed by 2 bases and the J gene end by 5 bases; junction bases not matched to a gene: 1. The CDR3 loop reads CASSYGTGGTEAFF. The CDR3 DNA sequence: TGTGCCAGCAGTTACGGGACAGGGGGGACTGAAGCTTTCTTT.

The chain combines TRBV27 with TRBJ2-5; no firm D call. The germline V and J ends were trimmed by 3 bases and 2 bases, with 10 bases remaining between them. Germline assignment: CDR1 MNHEY and CDR2 SMNVEV (reference sequence). The CDR3 consists of 14 residues. The CDR3 nucleotides are TGTGCCAGCAGTTTTCTAAGGCGTCAAGAGACCCAGTACTTC. Amino acid sequence: CASSFLRRQETQYF.

This chain links TRBV24-1 with TRBJ1-1, with TRBD1 as a possible D gene (6 bases). This CDR3 has 15 residues. Germline CDR1 and CDR2: KGHDR and SFDVKD. Deletions cut 1 base from V and 1 base from J, with 9 bases between. This chain's CDR3 is CATSDFTRGNTEAFF. The CDR3, as DNA: TGTGCCACCAGTGATTTTACCAGGGGGAACACTGAAGCTTTCTTT.

For this clone: At the DNA level, this CDR3 is encoded by other sequences in the same sample as well. The chain has TRBV7-9 and TRBJ2-7, with 13 bases that match TRBD2. Per the germline V gene, CDR1 is SEHNR and CDR2 is FQNEAQ (reference sequence). V lost 5 bases to trimming and J lost 4 bases; unmatched junction nucleotides: 5. The CDR3 length is 15 residues. CDR3 nucleotide sequence: TGTGCCAGCAGCCCCCGGACTAGCGGGAGTTACGAGCAGTACTTC. Translated: CASSPRTSGSYEQYF. The full variable domain, with the rest looked up from reference TRBV7-9 and TRBJ2-7, is DTGVSQNPRHKITKRGQNVTFRCDPISEHNRLYWYRQTLGQGPEFLTYFQNEAQLEKSRLLSDRFSAERPKGSFSTLEIQRTEQGDSAMYLCASSPRTSGSYEQYFGPGTRLTVT.

The V gene is TRBV6-5, the J gene TRBJ2-5; TRBD2 is a possible D gene (6 bases). V lost 6 bases and J lost 5, with 16 bases in between. The CDR3 consists of 14 residues. CDR1 is MNHEY and CDR2 is SVGAGI in the germline V gene. This CDR3 is CASSPPGAGETQYF. DNA of the CDR3: TGTGCCAGCAGCCCCCCCGGCGCGGGGGAGACCCAGTACTTC.

In this sample, this clone turned up once. V usage is TRBV19 and J usage is TRBJ2-7, with 12 bases fitting TRBD2. Germline loops: CDR1 LNHDA, CDR2 SQIVND (reference sequence). V lost 6 bases to trimming and J lost 0 bases; unmatched junction nucleotides: 6. This CDR3 has 16 amino acids. This CDR3 reads CASRNLAGGHSYEQYF. The CDR3 bases are TGTGCCAGTAGAAACCTAGCGGGAGGGCACTCCTACGAGCAGTACTTC.

The chain employs TRBV11-2 and TRBJ2-1, with a possible D match to TRBD1 (5 bases). V was clipped by 3 bases and J by 7 bases, with 13 bases between them. Germline V gene data show CDR1 as SGHAT and CDR2 as FQNNGV. The length of the CDR3 is 14 residues. DNA of the CDR3: TGTGCCAGCAGCTTTGACAGCCCGGCGAATGAGCAGTTCTTC. Translating it yields CASSFDSPANEQFF.

V is TRBV12-3 or TRBV12-4 and J is TRBJ1-5, with D maybe TRBD1 (6 bases). The CDR3 has 12 residues. V lost 6 bases, J lost 6 bases, and 9 bases lay in between. The CDR3 sequence: CASRSGVQPQHF. In nucleotides, the CDR3 is TGTGCCAGCAGGTCAGGGGTTCAGCCCCAGCATTTT.

A single count supports this clone. The chain uses TRBV12-3 or TRBV12-4 and TRBJ1-3; no clear D gene. V was cut by 3 bases and J by 8 bases, with 5 bases left in between. This CDR3 contains 11 residues. Here the CDR3 DNA reads TGTGCCAGCAGTTTCCTTTACACCATATATTTT. As protein: CASSFLYTIYF.

Details on this clone: Other DNA sequences from this sample encode an identical CDR3 as well. The chain is built from TRBV5-1 and TRBJ2-7; D not certain. V dropped 0 bases and J dropped 4 bases, with 8 bases sitting between them. The CDR3 runs 13 residues. Germline lookup yields CDR1 SGHRS and CDR2 YFSETQ. Here the CDR3 reads CASSLARRYEQYF. CDR3 in DNA: TGCGCCAGCAGCTTGGCTCGACGTTACGAGCAGTACTTC.

J is TRBJ1-2 and V is TRBV5-1, with a weak D call TRBD1 (5 bases). V was clipped by 4 bases and J by 8 bases, with 24 bases between them. The CDR3 contains 16 residues. Germline CDR1 SGHRS, CDR2 YFSETQ. The CDR3 spells CASSPHLTASTGGYTF. The CDR3, as DNA: TGCGCCAGCAGCCCTCATCTGACAGCTTCTACGGGGGGCTACACCTTC.

This clone was counted once. This rearrangement joins TRBV27 to TRBJ2-2, with D possibly being TRBD2 (5 bases). The CDR3 is 15 residues long. V was pared by 5 bases and J by 0 bases, with 10 bases between. In germline, CDR1 is MNHEY, CDR2 SMNVEV (reference sequence). CDR3 sequence: CASSDYTSNTGELFF. The CDR3 nucleotides read TGTGCCAGCAGTGACTATACCTCGAACACCGGGGAGCTGTTTTTT.

The CDR3: CASSPGQAPGNTIYF. Here the CDR3 DNA reads TGTGCCAGCAGCCCCGGACAGGCCCCTGGAAACACCATATATTTT. The chain links TRBV6-5 to TRBJ1-3; 7 nucleotides match TRBD1. Losses at the gene ends were 6 bases for V and 2 bases for J; bases not matched to a gene: 7. CDR3 length equals 15 residues. Germline CDR1 MNHEY, CDR2 SVGAGI.

The chain links TRBV5-4 to TRBJ2-4; the match to TRBD1 covers 9 bases. After removal of 2 bases from V and 5 bases from J, the junction contained 2 bases not matched to a gene. This CDR3 has 14 residues. The germline gives CDR1 SGHNT, CDR2 YYREEE (reference sequence). In DNA, the CDR3 is TGTGCCAGCAGCTTCCGGGACAGGGAAAACATTCAGTACTTC. This encodes CASSFRDRENIQYF. The full variable domain, in which reference TRBV5-4 and TRBJ2-4 provide the parts outside the CDR3, is ETGVTQSPTHLIKTRGQQVTLRCSSQSGHNTVSWYQQALGQGPQFIFQYYREEENGRGNFPPRFSGLQFPNYSSELNVNALELDDSALYLCASSFRDRENIQYFGAGTRLSVL.

V and J are TRBV4-2 and TRBJ2-1; 10 bases match TRBD2. CDR3 size: 16 residues. V lost 0 bases to trimming and J lost 4 bases; unmatched junction nucleotides: 3. CDR1 and CDR2 (germline): LGHNA, YNFKEQ. This chain's CDR3 is CASSQESGGDYNEQFF. The CDR3, as DNA: TGTGCCAGCAGCCAAGAAAGCGGGGGGGATTACAATGAGCAGTTCTTC.

The chain uses TRBV19 and TRBJ1-2; D possibly corresponds to TRBD1 (5 bases). V lost 3 bases and J lost 4, with 12 bases in between. The CDR3 covers 14 residues. Germline V gene sequence: CDR1 LNHDA, CDR2 SQIVND (reference sequence). The CDR3 region is CASSIRPGLYGYTF. The CDR3 nucleotides are TGTGCCAGTAGTATCAGGCCAGGGCTCTATGGCTACACCTTC.

The chain combines TRBV7-3 with TRBJ2-7, with 11 nucleotides matching TRBD2. Germline trimming cut 5 bases from V and 0 bases from J; bases unmatched to any gene: 9. From germline, CDR1 is SGHTA and CDR2 FQGTGA. CDR3 size: 17 residues. CDR3 protein: CASSRQVAGGSSYEQYF. CDR3 coding DNA: TGTGCCAGCAGCCGCCAGGTAGCGGGAGGGTCCTCCTACGAGCAGTACTTC.

The chain is built from TRBV6-5 and TRBJ2-7, with 7 positions matching TRBD2. V shed 4 bases, J shed 2 bases, and the junction held 5 bases outside the gene matches. CDR3 length equals 14 residues. CDR1 and CDR2 (germline): MNHEY, SVGAGI. This CDR3 is CASSSTSVPYEQYF. CDR3 sequence (DNA): TGTGCCAGCAGTTCCACTAGCGTTCCCTACGAGCAGTACTTC.

The rearrangement joins TRBV25-1 to TRBJ2-1, with 7 bases matching TRBD2. Germline trimming cut 3 bases from V and 9 bases from J; bases unmatched to any gene: 8. Germline V gives CDR1 MGHDK, CDR2 SYGVNS. The CDR3 is made up of 14 amino acids. The CDR3 DNA sequence: TGTGCCAGCAGTGACCTTGGACTAGATATTGAGCAGTTCTTC. Translated: CASSDLGLDIEQFF.

This clone was observed a few times. This chain links TRBV19 with TRBJ1-3; a possible D gene is TRBD1 (5 bases). Looked up from germline, CDR1 is LNHDA and CDR2 is SQIVND (reference sequence). The CDR3 consists of 16 residues. The V and J ends lost 6 bases and 0 bases respectively, with 15 bases between them. CDR3 sequence (DNA): TGTGCCAGTAGAAGAGGGGCCCACGGCTCTGGAAACACCATATATTTT. It is translated as CASRRGAHGSGNTIYF.

The V call is TRBV6-6, the J call TRBJ1-1; perhaps TRBD1 as D (5 bases). This CDR3 is built from 12 residues. The germline V and J ends were trimmed by 5 bases and 6 bases, with 10 bases remaining between them. Germline values: CDR1 MNHNY, CDR2 SVGAGI (reference sequence). The CDR3 sequence is CASSDTGPEAFF. CDR3 sequence (DNA): TGTGCCAGCAGTGACACGGGGCCTGAAGCTTTCTTT.

The chain joins TRBV15 to TRBJ2-1, with 9 bases matching TRBD2. The CDR3 spans 15 residues. CDR1 LNHNV and CDR2 YYDKDF come from the germline V gene (reference sequence). The trim removed 2 bases at V and 6 bases at J, leaving 5 bases unmatched. CDR3 nucleotides: TGTGCCACCAGCAGATACGGACTAGCGATCAATGAGCAGTTCTTC. It specifies CATSRYGLAINEQFF.